The 14 T cell receptor beta chains given below trace back to one sample, sequenced in a study of technical replicates of blood from a few donors. Sequencing was performed with immunoSEQ multiplex PCR; in TCRdb, only in-frame clones are kept and a portion is missing. The table lists about 76,000 clones, 85% to 95% of them singletons. Material for sequencing was T cells isolated from PBMCs. The receptors originated from a human donor in good health.

This sequence joins TRBV18 and TRBJ1-1; D uncertain. CDR3 length: 13 residues. Trimming removed 3 bases at V and 7 bases at J, with 12 bases between. Germline assignment: CDR1 KGHSH and CDR2 LQKENI. The CDR3 DNA reads as TGTGCCAGCTCACCTGCATTACCAGATGAAGCTTTCTTT. It codes for CASSPALPDEAFF.

This chain links TRBV6-5 with TRBJ1-1, with 7 positions matching TRBD1. After removal of 6 bases from V and 1 base from J, the junction contained 5 bases not matched to a gene. The CDR3 length is 14 residues. Per the germline V gene, CDR1 is MNHEY and CDR2 is SVGAGI. The CDR3 sequence: CASRPRDRNTEAFF. As DNA, the CDR3 is TGTGCCAGCAGGCCACGGGACAGGAACACTGAAGCTTTCTTT.

The chain has TRBV27 and TRBJ2-5; TRBD1 aligns across 7 bases. The germline V gene has CDR1 MNHEY and CDR2 SMNVEV (reference sequence). Unmatched junction bases numbered 5, after V lost 3 bases and J lost 4 bases. This CDR3 comprises 14 residues. Here the CDR3 reads CASSLGPGGETQYF. For the CDR3, the DNA is TGTGCCAGCAGTTTGGGGCCAGGGGGAGAGACCCAGTACTTC.

This chain uses TRBV5-6 with TRBJ2-7; 8 nucleotides match TRBD2. CDR3 size: 16 residues. V shed 4 bases and J 4 bases; nucleotides not matched to a gene: 13. Germline loops: CDR1 SGHDT, CDR2 YYEEEE. The CDR3 here is CASSPSQLAVAYEQYF. CDR3 bases: TGTGCCAGCAGCCCGAGCCAACTAGCGGTCGCTTACGAGCAGTACTTC.

The chain is built from TRBV20-1 and TRBJ2-1; D unresolved. Germline V gene sequence: CDR1 DFQATT, CDR2 SNEGSKA (reference sequence). V was clipped by 5 bases and J by 5 bases, with 4 bases between them. The CDR3 covers 10 residues. The CDR3 reads CSALHNEQFF. CDR3 nucleotides: TGCAGTGCTCTCCACAATGAGCAGTTCTTC.

The chain combines TRBV27 with TRBJ2-2, with D perhaps matching TRBD1 (5 bases). The germline V gene has CDR1 MNHEY and CDR2 SMNVEV (reference sequence). V lost 4 bases and J lost 6, with 12 bases in between. CDR3 length: 14 residues. The CDR3 loop reads CASSYFSGPGELFF. CDR3 coding DNA: TGTGCCAGCAGTTATTTTTCAGGGCCCGGGGAGCTGTTTTTT.

CDR3 sequence: CASSETGTGHGYTF. The CDR3, as DNA: TGTGCCAGCAGCGAAACCGGGACAGGGCATGGCTACACCTTC. J is TRBJ1-2 and V is TRBV9, with 9 bases matching TRBD1. This CDR3 comprises 14 residues. With 3 bases clipped from V and 6 bases from J, the junction kept 6 bases outside the gene matches. Germline CDR1 and CDR2: SGDLS and YYNGEE.

The chain employs TRBV13 and TRBJ1-2; 7 positions agree with TRBD1. The V and J ends lost 5 bases and 1 base, in that order; junction bases with no gene match: 4. Germline CDR1 is PRHDT and CDR2 is FYEKMQ (reference sequence). The CDR3 spans 14 residues. CDR3 coding DNA: TGTGCCAGCAGCCCTGGACAGGTTAACTATGGCTACACCTTC. This sequence encodes CASSPGQVNYGYTF.

The V gene is TRBV28, the J gene TRBJ1-6; a weak D match, TRBD1 (5 bases). Germline CDR1 reads MDHEN; CDR2 reads SYDVKM. The CDR3 runs 16 residues. The V gene lost 6 bases and the J gene lost 6 bases, with 18 bases spanning the gap. CDR3 region: CASRLLNEGVNSPLHF. The CDR3 DNA follows: TGTGCCAGCAGGCTACTTAATGAAGGGGTTAATTCACCCCTCCACTTT.

This chain connects TRBV27 to TRBJ2-7, with no clear D. Per germline, CDR1 MNHEY and CDR2 SMNVEV (reference sequence). CDR3 length: 13 amino acids. V was clipped by 4 bases and J by 7 bases, with 14 bases between them. The CDR3 spells CASSYVSVGEQYF. The CDR3 DNA reads as TGTGCCAGCAGTTACGTCAGCGTTGGGGAGCAGTACTTC.

The chain recombines TRBV27 with TRBJ1-2; 7 positions match TRBD1. The CDR3 is made up of 15 amino acids. V trimming: 8 bases; J trimming: 4 bases; junction bases outside the gene matches: 13. Germline CDR1 MNHEY, CDR2 SMNVEV (reference sequence). DNA for the CDR3: TGTGCCAGCGGAACGACAGGGAGAGGGGCCTATGGCTACACCTTC. This translates into CASGTTGRGAYGYTF.

V usage is TRBV7-9 and J usage is TRBJ2-2; 7 bases match TRBD1. V dropped 5 bases and J dropped 7; count of bases not matched to a gene: 10. The CDR3 totals 15 residues. The germline gives CDR1 SEHNR, CDR2 FQNEAQ (reference sequence). The CDR3 reads CASSPRGGHNGELFF. The CDR3 bases are TGTGCCAGCAGCCCCAGAGGGGGCCATAACGGGGAGCTGTTTTTT.

The chain employs TRBV7-2 and TRBJ1-1; 7 bases line up with TRBD1. Trimming cost V 5 bases and J 6 bases; bases outside gene matches: 9. The CDR3 runs to 14 residues. Germline loops: CDR1 SGHTA, CDR2 FQGNSA. As DNA, the CDR3 is TGTGCCAGCAGCCCCCTGACAGGGACCGCTGAAGCTTTCTTT. It is translated as CASSPLTGTAEAFF.

The chain is built from TRBV7-2 and TRBJ2-7; 11 bases map to TRBD2. Trimming cost V 4 bases and J 5 bases; bases outside gene matches: 10. This CDR3 is built from 16 residues. Germline-derived CDR1 and CDR2 are SGHTA and FQGNSA. The DNA for the CDR3 is TGTGCCAGCAGCTGGGTAGCGGGAGGGATTTCCAACGAGCAGTACTTC. Its protein is CASSWVAGGISNEQYF. The entire variable domain, with the rest obtained from reference TRBV7-2 and TRBJ2-7, is as follows: GAGVSQSPSNKVTEKGKDVELRCDPISGHTALYWYRQSLGQGLEFLIYFQGNSAPDKSGLPSDRFSAERTGGSVSTLTIQRTQQEDSAVYLCASSWVAGGISNEQYFGPGTRLTVT.